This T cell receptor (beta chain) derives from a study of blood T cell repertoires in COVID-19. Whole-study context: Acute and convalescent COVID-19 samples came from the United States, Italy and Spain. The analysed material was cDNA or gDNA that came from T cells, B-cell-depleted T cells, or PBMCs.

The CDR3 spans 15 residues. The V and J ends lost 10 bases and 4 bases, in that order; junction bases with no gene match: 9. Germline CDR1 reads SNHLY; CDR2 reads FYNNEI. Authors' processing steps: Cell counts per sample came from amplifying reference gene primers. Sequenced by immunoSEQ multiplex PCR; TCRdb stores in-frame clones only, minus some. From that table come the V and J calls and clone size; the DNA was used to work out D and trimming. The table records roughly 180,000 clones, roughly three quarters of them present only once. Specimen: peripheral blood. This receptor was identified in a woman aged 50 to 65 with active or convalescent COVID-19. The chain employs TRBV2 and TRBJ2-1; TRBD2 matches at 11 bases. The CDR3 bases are TGTGCCACCACAAGAACTAGCGGGGGATACAATGAGCAGTTCTTC. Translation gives CATTRTSGGYNEQFF.